This T cell receptor delta chain was profiled in a study of gamma-delta chains in newborns, infants, children. TCRdb fed the reads to CATT. The repertoire holds fewer than 12,000 delta-chain clones, roughly 9% seen once, with roughly 8.3% in the top ten. This CDR3 has 20 amino acids. The germline V gene encodes CDR1 GEAIGNYY and CDR2 EKD. The trim removed 0 bases at V and 0 bases at J, leaving 8 bases unmatched. The sequenced material came from blood. The genes are TRDV2 and TRDJ3; the match to TRDD3 covers 9 bases. The sequence derives from a child who was a newborn, infant or young child, either healthy, febrile or measles-vaccinated (not recorded which). The CDR3 sequence is CACDTAGDWGSSWDTRQMFF. The DNA of the CDR3 is TGTGCCTGTGACACCGCGGGGGACTGGGGGAGCTCCTGGGACACCCGACAGATGTTTTTC.